Here is one TCR beta chain with its context. Antigen specificity is unknown. Amplified material comprised TCR beta CDR3 regions derived from RNA transcripts. RT-PCR with HTBI primers came first, then second-round multiplex PCR. In TCRdb, the multiplex PCR reads were re-called with MiXCR into one record per CDR3 protein. The sample has a few hundred thousand distinct CDR3 sequences, around a fifth seen once. These data come from a study of Graves' ophthalmopathy and Graves' hyperthyroidism. The study, taken as a whole, reports: The blood repertoire also included most expanded thyroid clonotypes above 0.001 frequency. A model built from 13 signatures distinguished ophthalmopathy from stable hyperthyroidism with about 86% sensitivity and 81.08% specificity.

The length of the CDR3 is 16 residues. V was shortened by 3 bases and J by 3 bases, with 14 bases between the two germline ends. In germline, CDR1 is LNHNV, CDR2 YYDKDF (reference sequence). The hyperthyroidism patients, aged 18 to 65, had been newly diagnosed, with under 2 months' duration. Patients were diagnosed from clinical symptoms, serum thyroxine, TRAb, thyroid ultrasound and orbital computed tomography. The sample taken for sequencing was peripheral blood. This sequence originates from a woman in her late teens or twenties with stable Graves' hyperthyroidism. The rearrangement links TRBV15 to TRBJ2-2; perhaps D is TRBD1 or TRBD2 (6 bases each). CDR3 protein: CATSSPSGADTGELFF. CDR3 DNA sequence: TGTGCCACCAGCAGTCCCTCGGGGGCTGACACCGGGGAGCTGTTTTTT.